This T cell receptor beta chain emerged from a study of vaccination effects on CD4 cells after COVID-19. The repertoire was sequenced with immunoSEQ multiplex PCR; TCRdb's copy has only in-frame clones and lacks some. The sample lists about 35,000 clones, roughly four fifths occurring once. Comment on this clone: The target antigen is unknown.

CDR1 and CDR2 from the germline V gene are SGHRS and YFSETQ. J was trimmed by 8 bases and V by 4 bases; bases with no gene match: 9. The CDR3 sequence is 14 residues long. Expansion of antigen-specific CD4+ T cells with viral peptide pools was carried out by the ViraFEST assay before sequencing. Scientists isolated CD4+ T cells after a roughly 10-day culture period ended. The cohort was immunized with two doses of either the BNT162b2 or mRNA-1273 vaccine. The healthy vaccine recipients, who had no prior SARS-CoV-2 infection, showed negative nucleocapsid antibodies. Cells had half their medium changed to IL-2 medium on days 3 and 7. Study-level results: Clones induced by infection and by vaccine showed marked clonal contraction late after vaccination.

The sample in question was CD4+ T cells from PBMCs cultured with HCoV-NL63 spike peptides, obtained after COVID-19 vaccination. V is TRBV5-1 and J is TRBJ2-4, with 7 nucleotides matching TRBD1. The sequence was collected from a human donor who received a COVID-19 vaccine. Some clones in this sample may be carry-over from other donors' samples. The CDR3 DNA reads TGCGCCAGCAGCAGGGACAGCCCGGGTGACATTCAGTACTTC. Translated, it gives CASSRDSPGDIQYF. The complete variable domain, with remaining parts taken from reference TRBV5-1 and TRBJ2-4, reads KAGVTQTPRYLIKTRGQQVTLSCSPISGHRSVSWYQQTPGQGLQFLFEYFSETQRNKGNFPGRFSGRQFSNSRSEMNVSTLELGDSALYLCASSRDSPGDIQYFGAGTRLSVL.